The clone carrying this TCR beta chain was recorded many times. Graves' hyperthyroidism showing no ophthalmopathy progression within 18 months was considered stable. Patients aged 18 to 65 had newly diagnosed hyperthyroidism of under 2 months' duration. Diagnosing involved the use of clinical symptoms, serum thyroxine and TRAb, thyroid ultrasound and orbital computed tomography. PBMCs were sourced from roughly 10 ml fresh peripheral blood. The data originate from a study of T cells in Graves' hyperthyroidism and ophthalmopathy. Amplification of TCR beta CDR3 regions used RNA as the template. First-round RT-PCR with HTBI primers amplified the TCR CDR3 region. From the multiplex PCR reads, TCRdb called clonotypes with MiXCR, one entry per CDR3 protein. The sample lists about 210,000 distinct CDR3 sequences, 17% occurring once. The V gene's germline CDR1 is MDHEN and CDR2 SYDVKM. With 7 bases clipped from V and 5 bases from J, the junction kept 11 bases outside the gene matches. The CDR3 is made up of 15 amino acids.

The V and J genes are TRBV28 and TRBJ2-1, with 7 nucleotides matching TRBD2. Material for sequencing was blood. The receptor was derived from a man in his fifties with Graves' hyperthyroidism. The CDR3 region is CASTGWEAGNNEQFF. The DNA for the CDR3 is TGTGCCAGCACCGGATGGGAAGCGGGGAACAATGAGCAGTTCTTC.